These T cell receptor beta chains were read from a single sample in a study of shared clonotypes between healthy human individuals. The protocol was immunoSEQ multiplex PCR, while the TCRdb copy is restricted to in-frame clones and leaves out a portion. The sample shows under 2,500,000 clones, around 95% of them seen only once. The sequenced material came from naive CD4+ T cells sorted from blood. These receptors came from a young man in good health. Each CDR3 is given with its conserved first and last residue. D genes are given only for firm matches. Size is stated for part of the rows, as once, few or many counts, or as a class when the clone is expanded.

V gene	CDR3 length	D gene	clone size	J gene	CDR3 protein	CDR3 DNA
TRBV6-5	15	TRBD1	.	TRBJ1-6	CASSLLDRGKSPLHF	TGTGCCAGCAGCCTACTGGACAGGGGGAAGTCACCCCTCCACTTT
TRBV4-3	15	.	once	TRBJ1-2	CASSQGSPGTRGYTF	TGCGCCAGCAGCCAAGGTTCCCCGGGTACCCGGGGCTACACCTTC
TRBV21-1	21	.	.	TRBJ2-3	CASSKWRGFPTSGRGPDTQYF	TGTGCCAGCAGCAAATGGCGGGGGTTCCCAACTAGCGGGAGGGGCCCAGATACGCAGTATTTT
TRBV9	13	.	.	TRBJ2-5	CASSVADQETQYF	TGTGCCAGCAGCGTAGCCGACCAAGAGACCCAGTACTTC
TRBV9	15	TRBD2	.	TRBJ2-4	CASSAGGLKENIQYF	TGTGCCAGCAGCGCGGGAGGGTTAAAGGAAAACATTCAGTACTTC
TRBV30	14	TRBD1	.	TRBJ1-2	CAWSVYGQVYGYTF	TGTGCCTGGAGTGTATACGGACAGGTCTATGGCTACACCTTC
TRBV11-2	18	.	.	TRBJ2-1	CASSLDGRKPYSYNEQFF	TGTGCCAGCAGCTTAGATGGACGTAAACCTTACTCCTACAATGAGCAGTTCTTC
TRBV28	15	TRBD1	.	TRBJ2-3	CASSPGQGWPDTQYF	TGTGCCAGCAGTCCTGGACAGGGATGGCCAGATACGCAGTATTTT
TRBV18	13	.	.	TRBJ2-1	CASSPSQGGEQFF	TGTGCCAGCTCACCATCCCAGGGAGGTGAGCAGTTCTTC
TRBV6-5	12	.	.	TRBJ1-1	CASSSTTDQAFF	TGTGCCAGCAGTTCCACGACGGATCAAGCTTTCTTT
TRBV30	11	TRBD2	.	TRBJ2-5	CAWTGGETQYF	TGTGCCTGGACGGGAGGGGAGACCCAGTACTTC
TRBV19	13	.	.	TRBJ1-5	CASSGTTYQPQHF	TGTGCCAGTTCCGGGACAACCTATCAGCCCCAGCATTTT
TRBV5-4	13	.	.	TRBJ2-3	CASSSRGADTQYF	TGTGCCAGCAGCTCCAGGGGGGCAGATACGCAGTATTTT
TRBV5-6	14	TRBD1	.	TRBJ2-7	CASSQDRVSYEQYF	TGTGCCAGCAGCCAGGACAGGGTTTCCTACGAGCAGTACTTC
TRBV18	15	TRBD2	.	TRBJ2-5	CASSSIRSGEETQYF	TGTGCCAGCTCGTCTATCCGTAGCGGGGAAGAGACCCAGTACTTC
TRBV19	14	.	.	TRBJ1-5	CASSIVQGLPPQHF	TGTGCCAGTAGTATAGTACAGGGTCTCCCGCCCCAGCATTTT
TRBV9	18	TRBD2	.	TRBJ2-2	CASSVERASGSNTGELFF	TGTGCCAGCAGCGTAGAACGGGCTAGCGGATCTAACACCGGGGAGCTGTTTTTT
TRBV5-4	14	TRBD1	.	TRBJ2-7	CASSLQGLPYEQYF	TGTGCCAGCAGCTTACAGGGGCTTCCCTACGAGCAGTACTTC
TRBV7-8	13	.	.	TRBJ1-2	CASSLAHGDGYTF	TGTGCCAGCAGCTTAGCTCACGGGGATGGCTACACCTTC
TRBV5-6	16	TRBD2	.	TRBJ2-2	CASSLRLAGAHGELFF	TGTGCCAGCAGCTTGAGACTAGCGGGAGCTCACGGGGAGCTGTTTTTT
TRBV7-9	14	.	.	TRBJ2-3	CASSLNLVADTQYF	TGTGCCAGCAGCTTAAACCTAGTCGCAGATACGCAGTATTTT
TRBV19	13	TRBD1	.	TRBJ1-6	CASMEGQGEVLHF	TGTGCCAGTATGGAGGGACAGGGGGAAGTCCTCCACTTT
TRBV21-1	14	.	.	TRBJ1-1	CASSLQAPPTEAFF	TGTGCCAGCAGCTTACAGGCTCCCCCCACTGAAGCTTTCTTT
TRBV9	14	.	.	TRBJ1-4	CASSVEGGNEKLFF	TGTGCCAGCAGCGTCGAAGGCGGGAATGAAAAACTGTTTTTT
TRBV6-5	13	.	.	TRBJ1-1	CATHAGRNTEAFF	TGTGCCACCCACGCAGGGCGTAACACTGAAGCTTTCTTT
TRBV18	12	TRBD1	.	TRBJ1-1	CASSLGQGEAFF	TGTGCCAGCTCCCTAGGACAGGGGGAAGCTTTCTTT
TRBV2	14	.	.	TRBJ2-7	CASSGPDRLYEQYF	TGTGCCAGCAGTGGGCCGGATCGCTTATACGAGCAGTACTTC
TRBV4-3	16	TRBD2	.	TRBJ2-1	CASSQAVFSLAGEQFF	TGCGCCAGCAGCCAAGCTGTGTTTAGTCTAGCGGGAGAGCAGTTCTTC
TRBV5-1	18	TRBD1	.	TRBJ2-5	CASSLTATGTQYQETQYF	TGCGCCAGCAGCTTGACTGCGACAGGGACGCAGTACCAAGAGACCCAGTACTTC